Below are 14 T cell receptor beta chains sequenced from a single sample in a study of control samples from healthy donors and cancer patients. Measured with immunoSEQ multiplex PCR; TCRdb has only the in-frame clones, and not every one. The sample holds around 83,000 clones; under 95% are singletons and the top ten take over 0.95%. The sequencing input was PBMCs. These receptors were obtained from a woman aged 40-49 years with lung cancer.

The genes are TRBV28 and TRBJ2-1; no definite D call. With 5 bases removed from V and 6 bases from J, the gap between germline ends came to 23 bases. Germline lookup yields CDR1 MDHEN and CDR2 SYDVKM. The CDR3 covers 17 residues. The CDR3 nucleotides read TGTGCCAGCAGTCCCCAAGTTATGCGTTTATGGGGCAATGAGCAGTTCTTC. Translating gives CASSPQVMRLWGNEQFF. The full variable domain, rest sourced from reference TRBV28 and TRBJ2-1, is DVKVTQSSRYLVKRTGEKVFLECVQDMDHENMFWYRQDPGLGLRLIYFSYDVKMKEKGDIPEGYSVSREKKERFSLILESASTNQTSMYLCASSPQVMRLWGNEQFFGPGTRLTVL.

The rearrangement uses TRBV2 and TRBJ1-3, with a tentative D call TRBD1 (6 bases). This CDR3 comprises 12 residues. Germline V CDR1 and CDR2: SNHLY, FYNNEI. Trimming removed 11 bases from V and 4 bases from J, with 12 bases in between. CDR3 residues: CAGQGSGNTIYF. CDR3 nucleotide sequence: TGTGCCGGCCAGGGGTCAGGAAACACCATATATTTT.

V is TRBV2 and J is TRBJ1-5; D possibly corresponds to TRBD1 (5 bases). Trimming removed 8 bases at V and 5 bases at J, with 16 bases between. The germline gives CDR1 SNHLY, CDR2 FYNNEI. CDR3 length: 14 amino acids. The CDR3 here is CASRERGGYQPQHF. The CDR3 DNA is TGTGCCAGCCGCGAGAGGGGAGGGTATCAGCCCCAGCATTTT.

This sequence joins TRBV5-4 and TRBJ2-1; 12 bases align to TRBD2. Germline CDR1 and CDR2: SGHNT and YYREEE (reference sequence). J was trimmed by 7 bases and V by 3 bases; bases with no gene match: 8. This CDR3 comprises 16 residues. CDR3 amino acids: CASSSPPSGGANEQFF. CDR3 nucleotide sequence: TGTGCCAGCAGCTCCCCCCCTAGCGGGGGGGCAAATGAGCAGTTCTTC.

CDR3 coding DNA: TGTGCCAGCAGTTCCCCTACAGGGGCTTCACCCCTCCACTTT. Translating gives CASSSPTGASPLHF. The V and J genes are TRBV27 and TRBJ1-6; TRBD1 agrees at 7 bases. After removal of 4 bases from V and 9 bases from J, the junction contained 6 bases not matched to a gene. The CDR3 consists of 14 residues. Germline V gene sequence: CDR1 MNHEY, CDR2 SMNVEV (reference sequence).

The V call is TRBV12-5, the J call TRBJ1-1, with D tentatively TRBD1 (5 bases). Looked up from germline, CDR1 is LGHNT and CDR2 is FRNRAP. V lost 6 bases to trimming and J lost 0 bases, with 8 bases between them. This CDR3 contains 13 residues. CDR3 region: CASGGTVNTEAFF. CDR3 DNA: TGTGCTAGTGGGGGGACTGTGAACACTGAAGCTTTCTTT.

V and J are TRBV2 and TRBJ1-1, with D perhaps TRBD1 (6 bases). Trimming cost V 4 bases and J 7 bases, with 28 bases left between them. Germline loops: CDR1 SNHLY, CDR2 FYNNEI. This CDR3 spans 18 amino acids. CDR3 bases: TGTGCCAGCAGTGGAAGATGGCCGGGGGGCGGTGGGGTTGTTGAAGCTTTCTTT. Amino acid sequence: CASSGRWPGGGGVVEAFF.

CDR3 coding DNA: TGTGCCAGCAATAAGCGGGGGGGAAACCAAGAGACCCAGTACTTC. This gives the protein CASNKRGGNQETQYF. V usage is TRBV6-6 and J usage is TRBJ2-5; TRBD2 matches at 10 bases. The CDR3 runs to 15 residues. The V segment lost 7 bases and the J segment 0 bases; nucleotides outside the gene matches: 5. The V gene's germline CDR1 is MNHNY and CDR2 SVGAGI (reference sequence).

This clone was observed a single time. The rearrangement uses TRBV19 and TRBJ1-1; D uncertain. Trimming shortened V by 4 bases and J by 1 base, and 22 bases separated the two germline ends. The CDR3 has 18 amino acids. Germline loops: CDR1 LNHDA, CDR2 SQIVND (reference sequence). The CDR3 DNA reads as TGTGCCAGTAGTAAGGGTGTTGTACAGTCTAGACAGAACACTGAAGCTTTCTTT. Amino acids: CASSKGVVQSRQNTEAFF.

The V gene is TRBV12-3 or TRBV12-4, the J gene TRBJ1-2; D remains unclear. The CDR3 loop spans 12 amino acids. V dropped 3 bases and J dropped 4 bases, with 6 bases sitting between them. CDR3 protein: CASSFPTYGYTF. The CDR3 DNA is TGTGCCAGCAGTTTCCCTACCTATGGCTACACCTTC.

The chain employs TRBV4-2 and TRBJ2-2; 8 bases line up with TRBD2. CDR3 length: 16 amino acids. The V gene's germline CDR1 is LGHNA and CDR2 YNFKEQ. Trimming at V came to 0 bases and at J to 0 bases, leaving 0 bases not matched to a gene. The CDR3: CASSQEGLANTGELFF. The CDR3 bases are TGTGCCAGCAGCCAAGAGGGACTAGCGAACACCGGGGAGCTGTTTTTT.

The chain joins TRBV7-6 to TRBJ2-5; perhaps TRBD1 as D (6 bases). From germline, CDR1 is SGHVS and CDR2 FNYEAQ. Trimming stripped 4 bases from V and 2 bases from J, with 20 bases between. The CDR3 spans 17 residues. The CDR3 protein is CASSSGQSQNFQETQYF. CDR3 coding DNA: TGTGCCAGCAGCTCCGGACAGAGCCAGAACTTTCAAGAGACCCAGTACTTC.

This clone was found once. The chain carries TRBV6-1 and TRBJ2-5; D perhaps matches TRBD1 (5 bases). This CDR3 is built from 13 residues. Germline-derived CDR1 and CDR2 are MNHNS and SASEGT. Trimming removed 2 bases at V and 7 bases at J, with 11 bases between. For the CDR3, the DNA is TGTGCCAGCAGTGAACCAGGGAAGGGGACCCAGTACTTC. This codes for CASSEPGKGTQYF.

This clone was recorded once. The V and J genes are TRBV11-2 and TRBJ2-7; D is ambiguous. The ends were cut back, 2 bases at V and 3 bases at J, with 14 bases in the middle. The CDR3 is 15 amino acids. Germline values: CDR1 SGHAT, CDR2 FQNNGV. CDR3 loop: CASSLIEYRGYEQYF. The CDR3 coding sequence is TGTGCCAGCAGCTTAATTGAGTACAGAGGCTACGAGCAGTACTTC.